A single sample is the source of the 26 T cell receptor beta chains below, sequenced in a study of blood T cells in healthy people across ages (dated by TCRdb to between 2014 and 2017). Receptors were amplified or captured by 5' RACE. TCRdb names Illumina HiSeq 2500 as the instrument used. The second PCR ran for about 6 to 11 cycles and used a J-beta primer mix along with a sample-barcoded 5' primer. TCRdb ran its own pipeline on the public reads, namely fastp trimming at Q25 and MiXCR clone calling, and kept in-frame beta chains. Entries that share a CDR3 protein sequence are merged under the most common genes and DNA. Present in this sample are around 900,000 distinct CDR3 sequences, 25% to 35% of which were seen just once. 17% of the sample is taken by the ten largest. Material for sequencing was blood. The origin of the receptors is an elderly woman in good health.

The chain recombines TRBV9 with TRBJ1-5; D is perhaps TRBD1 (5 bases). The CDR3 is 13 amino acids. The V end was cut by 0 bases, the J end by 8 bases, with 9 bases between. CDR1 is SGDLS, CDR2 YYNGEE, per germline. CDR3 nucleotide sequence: TGTGCCAGCAGCGTAGGGGGGAGTGAGCCCCAGCATTTT. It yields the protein CASSVGGSEPQHF.

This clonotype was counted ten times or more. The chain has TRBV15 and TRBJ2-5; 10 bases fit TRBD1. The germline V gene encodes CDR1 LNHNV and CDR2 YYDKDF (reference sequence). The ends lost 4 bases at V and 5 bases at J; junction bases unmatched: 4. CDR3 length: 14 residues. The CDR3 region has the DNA TGTGCCACCAGCAAGACAGGGGGCCATGAGACCCAGTACTTC. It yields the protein CATSKTGGHETQYF.

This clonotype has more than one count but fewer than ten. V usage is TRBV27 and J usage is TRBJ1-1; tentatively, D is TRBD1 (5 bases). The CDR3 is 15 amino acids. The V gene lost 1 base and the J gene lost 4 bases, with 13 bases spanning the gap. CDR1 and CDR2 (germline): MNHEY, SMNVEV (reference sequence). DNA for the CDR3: TGTGCCAGCAGTTTATTAGGGGCGCTGAGCACTGAAGCTTTCTTT. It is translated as CASSLLGALSTEAFF.

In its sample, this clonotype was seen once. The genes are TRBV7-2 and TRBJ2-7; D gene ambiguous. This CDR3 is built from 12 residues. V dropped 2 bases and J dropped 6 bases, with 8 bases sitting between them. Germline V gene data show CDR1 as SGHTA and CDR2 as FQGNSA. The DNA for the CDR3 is TGTGCCAGCAGCTTAATACCATCCGAGCAGTACTTC. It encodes CASSLIPSEQYF.

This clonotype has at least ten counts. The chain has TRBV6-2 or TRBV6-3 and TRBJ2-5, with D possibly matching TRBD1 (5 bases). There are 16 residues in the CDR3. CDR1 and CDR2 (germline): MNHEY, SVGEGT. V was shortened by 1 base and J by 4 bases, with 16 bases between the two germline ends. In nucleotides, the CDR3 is TGTGCCAGCAGTTACTTGCCATCATGGGGCTCAGAGACCCAGTACTTC. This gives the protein CASSYLPSWGSETQYF.

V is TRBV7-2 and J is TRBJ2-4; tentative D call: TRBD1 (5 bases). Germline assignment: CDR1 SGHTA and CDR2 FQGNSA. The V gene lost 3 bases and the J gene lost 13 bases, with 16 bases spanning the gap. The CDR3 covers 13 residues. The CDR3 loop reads CASSLTGQGEQYF. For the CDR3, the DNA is TGTGCCAGCAGCTTGACCGGCCAGGGTGAGCAGTACTTC.

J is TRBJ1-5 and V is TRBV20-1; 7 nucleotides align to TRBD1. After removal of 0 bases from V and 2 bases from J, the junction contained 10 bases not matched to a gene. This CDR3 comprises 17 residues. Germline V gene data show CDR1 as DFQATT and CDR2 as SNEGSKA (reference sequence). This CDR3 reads CSARDYGLGGGNQPQHF. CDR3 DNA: TGCAGTGCTAGAGATTATGGTTTAGGGGGCGGCAATCAGCCCCAGCATTTT.

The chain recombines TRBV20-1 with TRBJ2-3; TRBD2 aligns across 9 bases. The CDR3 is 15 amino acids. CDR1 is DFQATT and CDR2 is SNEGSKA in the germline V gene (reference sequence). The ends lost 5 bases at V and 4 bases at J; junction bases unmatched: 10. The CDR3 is CSAYLAGGPADTQYF. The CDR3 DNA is TGCAGTGCTTACTTGGCGGGAGGGCCCGCAGATACGCAGTATTTT.

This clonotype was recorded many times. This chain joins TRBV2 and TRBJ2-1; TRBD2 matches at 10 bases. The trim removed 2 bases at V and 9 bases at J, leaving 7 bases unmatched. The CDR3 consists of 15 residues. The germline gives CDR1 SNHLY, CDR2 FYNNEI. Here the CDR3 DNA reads TGTGCCAGCAGTGAAAAGATAGCGGGGGGCAGTGAGCAGTTCTTC. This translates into CASSEKIAGGSEQFF.

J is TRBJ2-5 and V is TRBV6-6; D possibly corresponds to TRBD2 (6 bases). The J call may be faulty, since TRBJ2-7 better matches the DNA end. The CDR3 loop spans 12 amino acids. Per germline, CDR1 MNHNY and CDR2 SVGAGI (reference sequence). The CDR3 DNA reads TGTGCCAGCAGCTGGGGGGAGACCGAGCAGTACTTC. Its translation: CASSWGETEQYF.

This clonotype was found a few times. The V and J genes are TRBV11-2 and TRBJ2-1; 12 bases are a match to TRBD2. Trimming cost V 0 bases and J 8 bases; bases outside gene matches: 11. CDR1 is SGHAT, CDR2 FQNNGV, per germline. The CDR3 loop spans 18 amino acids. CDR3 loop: CASSLERLAGVLSDEQFF. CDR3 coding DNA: TGTGCCAGCAGCTTAGAACGACTAGCGGGGGTCCTGAGCGATGAGCAGTTCTTC.

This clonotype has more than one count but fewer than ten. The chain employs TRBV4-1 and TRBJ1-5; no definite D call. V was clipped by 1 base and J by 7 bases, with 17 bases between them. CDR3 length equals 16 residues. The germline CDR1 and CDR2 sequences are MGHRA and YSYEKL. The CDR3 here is CASSQAVSDVNQPQHF. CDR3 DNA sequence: TGCGCCAGCAGCCAAGCGGTATCGGACGTCAACCAGCCCCAGCATTTT.

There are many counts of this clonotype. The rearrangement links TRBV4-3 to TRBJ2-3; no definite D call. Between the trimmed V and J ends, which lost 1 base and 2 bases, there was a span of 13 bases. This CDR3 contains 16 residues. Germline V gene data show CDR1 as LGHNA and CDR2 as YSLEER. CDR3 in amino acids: CASSQGAPPNTDTQYF. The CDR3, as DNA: TGCGCCAGCAGCCAAGGGGCCCCTCCGAACACAGATACGCAGTATTTT.

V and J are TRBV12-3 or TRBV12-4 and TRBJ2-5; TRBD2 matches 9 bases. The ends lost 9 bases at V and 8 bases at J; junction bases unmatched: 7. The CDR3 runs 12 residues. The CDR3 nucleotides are TGTGCCAGGCGGGGGGGCGCGGAAACCCAGTACTTC. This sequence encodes CARRGGAETQYF.

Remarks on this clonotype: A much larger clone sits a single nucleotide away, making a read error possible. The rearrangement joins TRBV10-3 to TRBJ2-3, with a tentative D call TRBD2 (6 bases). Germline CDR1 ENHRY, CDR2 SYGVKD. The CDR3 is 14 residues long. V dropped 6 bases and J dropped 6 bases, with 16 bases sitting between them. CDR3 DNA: TGTGCCATCAGGGAGGGCTTCGATTTCGATACGCAGTATTTT. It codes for CAIREGFDFDTQYF.

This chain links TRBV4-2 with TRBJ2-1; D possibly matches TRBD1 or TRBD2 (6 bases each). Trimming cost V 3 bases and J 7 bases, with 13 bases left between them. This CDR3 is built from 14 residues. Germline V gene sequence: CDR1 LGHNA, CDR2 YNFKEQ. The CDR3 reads CASSQWGARNEQFF. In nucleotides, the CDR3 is TGTGCCAGCAGCCAGTGGGGGGCGCGGAATGAGCAGTTCTTC.

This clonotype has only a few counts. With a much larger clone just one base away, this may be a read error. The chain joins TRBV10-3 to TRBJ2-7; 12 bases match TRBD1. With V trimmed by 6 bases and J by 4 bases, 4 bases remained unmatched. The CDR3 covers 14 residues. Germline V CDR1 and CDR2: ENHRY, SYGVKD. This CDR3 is CAIRGTGGRYEQYF. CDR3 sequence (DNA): TGTGCCATCAGGGGGACAGGGGGCAGGTACGAGCAGTACTTC.

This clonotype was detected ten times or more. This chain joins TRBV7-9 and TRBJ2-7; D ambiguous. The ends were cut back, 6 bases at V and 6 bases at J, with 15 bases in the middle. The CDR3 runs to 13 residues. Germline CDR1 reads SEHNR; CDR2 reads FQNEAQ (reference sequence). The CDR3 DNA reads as TGTGCCAGCAGTGTCCAGCCTACGGGCGAGCAGTACTTC. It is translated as CASSVQPTGEQYF.

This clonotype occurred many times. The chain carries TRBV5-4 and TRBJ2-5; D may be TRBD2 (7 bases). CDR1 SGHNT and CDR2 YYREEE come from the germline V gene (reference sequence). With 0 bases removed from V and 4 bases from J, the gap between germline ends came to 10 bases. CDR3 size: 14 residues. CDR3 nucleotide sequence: TGTGCCAGCAGCTTGGCGCGGGGGCGAGAGACCCAGTACTTC. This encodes CASSLARGRETQYF.

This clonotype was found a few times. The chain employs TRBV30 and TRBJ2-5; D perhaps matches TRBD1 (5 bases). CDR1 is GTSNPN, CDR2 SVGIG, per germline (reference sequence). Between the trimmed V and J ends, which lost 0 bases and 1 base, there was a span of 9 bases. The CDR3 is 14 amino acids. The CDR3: CAWSVKGIQETQYF. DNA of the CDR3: TGTGCCTGGAGTGTAAAGGGGATCCAAGAGACCCAGTACTTC.

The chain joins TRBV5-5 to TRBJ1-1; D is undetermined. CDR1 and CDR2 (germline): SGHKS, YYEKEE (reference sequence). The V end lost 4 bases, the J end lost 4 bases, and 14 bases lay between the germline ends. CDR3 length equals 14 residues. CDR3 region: CASSHRWEGTEAFF. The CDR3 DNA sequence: TGTGCCAGCAGCCACCGCTGGGAAGGCACTGAAGCTTTCTTT.

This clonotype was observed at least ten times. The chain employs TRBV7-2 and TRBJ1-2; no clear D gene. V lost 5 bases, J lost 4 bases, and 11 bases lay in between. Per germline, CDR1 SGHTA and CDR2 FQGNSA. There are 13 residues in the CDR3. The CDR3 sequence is CASSDNRGYGYTF. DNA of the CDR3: TGTGCCAGCAGCGACAATCGCGGCTATGGCTACACCTTC.

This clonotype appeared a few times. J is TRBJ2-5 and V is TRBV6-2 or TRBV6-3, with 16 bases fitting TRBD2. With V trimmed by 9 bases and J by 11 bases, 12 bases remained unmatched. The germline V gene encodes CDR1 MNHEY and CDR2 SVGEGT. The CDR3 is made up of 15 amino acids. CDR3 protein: CASTAGTSGGAGQYF. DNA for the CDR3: TGTGCCAGTACGGCCGGGACTAGCGGGGGGGCCGGGCAGTACTTC.

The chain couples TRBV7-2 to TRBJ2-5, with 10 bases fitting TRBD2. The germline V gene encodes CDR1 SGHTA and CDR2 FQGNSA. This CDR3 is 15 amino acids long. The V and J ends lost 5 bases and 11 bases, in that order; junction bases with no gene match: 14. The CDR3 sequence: CASSRLAGARNEQYF. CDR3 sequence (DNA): TGTGCCAGCAGCCGGCTAGCGGGGGCTCGGAATGAGCAGTACTTC.

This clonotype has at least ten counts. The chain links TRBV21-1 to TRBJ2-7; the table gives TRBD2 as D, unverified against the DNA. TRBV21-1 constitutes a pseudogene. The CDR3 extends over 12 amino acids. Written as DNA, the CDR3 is TGTGCCAGCAGCTTGACGGCGGGAGAGCAGTACTTC. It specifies CASSLTAGEQYF.

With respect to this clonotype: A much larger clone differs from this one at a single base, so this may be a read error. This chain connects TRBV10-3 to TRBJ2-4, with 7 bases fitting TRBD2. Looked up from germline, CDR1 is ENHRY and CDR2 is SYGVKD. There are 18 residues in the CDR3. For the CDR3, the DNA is TGTGCCACCAGTGTGGGAAGGGAAGGTAGCGGGGCCAAAAACATTCAGTACTTC. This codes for CATSVGREGSGAKNIQYF.